The text below deals with one TCR beta chain. This entry is derived from a study of blood T cell repertoires in COVID-19. Trimming cost V 6 bases and J 1 base, with 12 bases left between them. The germline V gene has CDR1 MNHEY and CDR2 SMNVEV (reference sequence). The CDR3 runs to 14 residues. The assay was immunoSEQ multiplex PCR, and TCRdb's table has in-frame clones only and misses some. The table has about 90,000 clones, 89% seen once. The TCR was taken from a woman aged 70-85 years with acute or convalescent COVID-19. This chain joins TRBV27 and TRBJ1-1, with D hard to call. The sequenced sample was peripheral blood. The CDR3 region is CASSQQSSNTEAFF. CDR3 nucleotide sequence: TGTGCCAGCAGCCAACAGAGTTCGAACACTGAAGCTTTCTTT.